The clone carrying this TCR beta chain has at least ten counts. Its antigen is not identified. The sample comes from a study of neurological immune-mediated disorders. Study-level points and caveats: TCR clonal expansion peaked in HTLV-1-associated myelopathy patients and was lowest in multiple sclerosis patients. Across subjects, no CDR3 amino acid sequence appeared in expanded clones of more than one subject, a finding that suggested private repertoires in all groups.

The cDNA came from 5'RACE with 10-nucleotide random UMIs. Each CDR3 protein gets one entry after TCRdb re-called the 5' RACE reads with MiXCR. This table has tens of thousands of distinct CDR3 sequences, about 10% appearing once. Time point defined: longitudinal time-point 1 (baseline). The CDR3 consists of 14 residues. Germline assignment: CDR1 SGHRS and CDR2 YFSETQ. Losses at the gene ends were 5 bases for V and 7 bases for J; bases not matched to a gene: 4. The receptor comes from a male donor with HTLV-1-associated myelopathy (HAM/TSP). The chain combines TRBV5-1 with TRBJ2-2, with 11 bases aligning to TRBD1. The sequenced sample consisted of PBMCs. The CDR3 DNA is TGCGCCAGCAGTAGGACAGGGGGCATCGGGGAGCTGTTTTTT. As protein: CASSRTGGIGELFF.